A selection of T cell receptor beta chains follows, all from one sample in a study of T cells in Graves' hyperthyroidism and ophthalmopathy. TCRdb re-derived calls from the multiplex PCR reads in MiXCR, one entry per CDR3 protein. The sample has a few hundred thousand distinct CDR3 sequences; 46% are singletons. Input material: peripheral blood or thyroid tissue (not recorded which). Receptors originate from a woman between 18 and 29 years old with Graves' hyperthyroidism. CDR3s include the opening cysteine and the closing phenylalanine or tryptophan. The D gene is left open where the match is weak. Clone size appears in some rows only: once, few, many, or a class for an expanded clone.

V gene	J gene	clone size	D gene	CDR3 protein	CDR3 DNA
TRBV5-1	TRBJ2-7	many	TRBD1	CASSMGTGGNYEQYF	TGCGCCAGCAGCATGGGGACAGGGGGGAACTACGAGCAGTACTTC
TRBV2	TRBJ2-7	many	.	CASKIRADYEQYF	TGTGCCAGCAAAATTAGGGCCGACTACGAGCAGTACTTC
TRBV13	TRBJ2-7	many	.	CASSFGGGTGEQYF	TGTGCCAGCAGTTTTGGGGGAGGAACGGGGGAGCAGTACTTC
TRBV5-8	TRBJ1-6	many	.	CASSLEPGFGSPLHF	TGTGCCAGCAGCTTGGAACCAGGCTTTGGTTCACCCCTCCACTTT
TRBV11-2	TRBJ2-5	few	.	CASSLNRGDRETQYF	TGTGCCAGCAGCTTAAATCGCGGGGATCGGGAGACCCAGTACTTC
TRBV12-3/TRBV12-4	TRBJ1-1	once	.	CASSPRNANTEAFF	TGTGCCAGCAGCCCTCGGAACGCGAACACTGAAGCTTTCTTT
TRBV2	TRBJ1-2	many	.	CASTDAEWTGYTF	TGTGCCAGCACCGACGCAGAGTGGACTGGCTACACCTTC
TRBV7-2	TRBJ2-4	few	.	CASSPGVAKNIQYF	TGTGCCAGCAGCCCAGGGGTAGCCAAAAACATTCAGTACTTC
TRBV20-1	TRBJ2-5	many	.	CSAPSQGWETQYF	TGCAGTGCTCCTAGCCAGGGGTGGGAGACCCAGTACTTC
TRBV9	TRBJ2-5	.	TRBD1	CAGSVEATGGFGETQYF	TGTGCCGGCAGCGTAGAAGCGACAGGGGGCTTCGGGGAGACCCAGTACTTC
TRBV20-1	TRBJ2-5	.	TRBD2	CSARTSGATQYF	TGCAGTGCTAGGACTAGCGGGGCGACCCAGTACTTC
TRBV7-2	TRBJ2-7	.	.	CASSARRGRVSYEQYF	TGTGCCAGCAGTGCCCGCCGGGGCAGGGTATCCTACGAGCAGTACTTC
TRBV4-2	TRBJ1-4	many	.	CASSQDLKGRSANEKLFF	TGTGCCAGCAGCCAAGATTTGAAGGGAAGATCGGCTAATGAAAAACTGTTTTTT
TRBV6-6	TRBJ2-7	.	.	CASSDWYEQHF	TGTGCCAGCAGCGACTGGTACGAGCAGCACTTC
TRBV20-1	TRBJ1-1	many	.	CSASDGMNTEAFF	TGCAGTGCTAGCGACGGCATGAACACTGAAGCTTTCTTT
TRBV7-6	TRBJ2-5	once	.	CASSRGASDSTGGTQYF	TGTGCCAGCAGCAGGGGGGCTAGCGACTCGACTGGAGGCACCCAGTACTTC
TRBV7-6	TRBJ1-4	.	TRBD1	CASSERTGPPKLFF	TGTGCCAGCAGCGAACGGACAGGGCCACCCAAACTGTTTTTT
TRBV7-9	TRBJ2-7	.	.	CASSPQGGAVSQPHYEQYF	TGTGCCAGCAGCCCCCAGGGGGGGGCGGTAAGTCAGCCCCACTACGAGCAGTACTTC
TRBV3-1	TRBJ1-2	few	TRBD1	CASSQGVGQGDGYTF	TGTGCCAGCAGCCAAGGGGTTGGACAGGGGGATGGCTACACCTTC
TRBV12-3/TRBV12-4	TRBJ2-7	many	.	CATTGSGDEQYF	TGTGCCACCACCGGTTCGGGGGACGAGCAGTACTTC
TRBV5-1	TRBJ1-3	.	.	CASSFSPYSGNTIYF	TGCGCCAGCAGCTTTAGCCCTTACTCTGGAAACACCATATATTTT
TRBV12-3/TRBV12-4	TRBJ2-3	.	.	CASVLWGFTDTQYF	TGTGCCAGCGTGCTATGGGGCTTCACAGATACGCAGTATTTT
TRBV2	TRBJ1-1	many	.	CASSEADGNTEAFF	TGTGCCAGCAGTGAAGCCGACGGGAACACTGAAGCTTTCTTT
TRBV7-2	TRBJ2-2	.	.	CASSQVWELFF	TGTGCCAGCAGCCAGGTGTGGGAGCTGTTTTTT
TRBV20-1	TRBJ2-5	.	.	CSAPYGAQETQYF	TGCAGTGCTCCCTATGGGGCCCAAGAGACCCAGTACTTC
TRBV7-2	TRBJ2-1	few	.	CASSLQGRYEQFF	TGTGCCAGCAGCTTACAGGGGAGGTATGAGCAGTTCTTC
TRBV12-5	TRBJ1-1	many	.	CASGLASTGNTEAFF	TGTGCTAGTGGTTTGGCCTCAACAGGGAACACTGAAGCTTTCTTT
TRBV7-8	TRBJ2-1	.	.	CASSSIQGGEQFF	TGTGCCAGCAGCTCTATACAGGGAGGTGAGCAGTTCTTC
TRBV3-1	TRBJ2-7	many	.	CASSQEAGPTYEQYF	TGTGCCAGCAGCCAAGAAGCAGGGCCCACGTACGAGCAGTACTTC
TRBV4-1	TRBJ1-2	few	.	CASSPRGAINYGYTF	TGCGCCAGCAGCCCCCGGGGCGCAATTAACTATGGCTACACCTTC
TRBV7-9	TRBJ2-7	few	TRBD1	CASSSPMRQGSSYEQYF	TGTGCCAGCAGTTCGCCTATGAGACAGGGAAGCTCCTACGAGCAGTACTTC
TRBV7-8	TRBJ2-5	once	TRBD1	CASSPYRGIQETQYF	TGTGCCAGCAGCCCGTACAGGGGCATACAAGAGACCCAGTACTTC
TRBV15	TRBJ2-7	.	TRBD1	CATSNQGTGGYEQYF	TGTGCCACCAGCAATCAGGGGACAGGGGGCTACGAGCAGTACTTC
TRBV6-4	TRBJ1-5	.	TRBD1	CASQDREGTQPQHF	TGTGCCAGCCAGGACAGGGAGGGCACTCAGCCCCAGCATTTT
TRBV7-9	TRBJ2-7	.	TRBD2	CASSLLGTSGRSYEQYF	TGTGCCAGCAGCCTGCTGGGGACTAGCGGGAGGTCGTACGAGCAGTACTTC
TRBV29-1	TRBJ2-4	.	TRBD1	CSALQGVGAKNIQYF	TGCAGCGCATTGCAGGGGGTGGGAGCCAAAAACATTCAGTACTTC
TRBV5-6	TRBJ1-2	once	.	CASSLGTNHGYTF	TGTGCCAGCAGCTTGGGAACAAACCATGGCTACACCTTC
TRBV12-3/TRBV12-4	TRBJ2-7	.	.	CASSPRRQLSLEQYF	TGTGCCAGCTCACCACGCCGACAGTTATCCCTTGAGCAGTACTTC
TRBV29-1	TRBJ1-5	.	TRBD1	CSFGQGAGQPQHF	TGCAGCTTCGGTCAGGGGGCCGGTCAGCCCCAGCATTTT
TRBV10-3	TRBJ1-5	.	TRBD1	CAISRSQGDRGQPQHF	TGTGCCATCAGCCGCTCCCAGGGGGACAGGGGACAGCCCCAGCATTTT
TRBV24-1	TRBJ2-7	.	TRBD2	CATSESGLAGAVSGEQYF	TGTGCCACCAGTGAGTCGGGACTAGCGGGAGCGGTGTCGGGCGAGCAGTACTTC
TRBV7-2	TRBJ2-5	once	TRBD2	CASTLRGEAETQYF	TGTGCCAGCACCCTGCGGGGGGAAGCGGAGACCCAGTACTTC
TRBV20-1	TRBJ2-1	.	TRBD2	CSARGGDEQFF	TGCAGTGCTAGGGGGGGGGATGAGCAGTTCTTC
TRBV29-1	TRBJ1-2	.	TRBD1	CSVEIGTGRYGYTF	TGCAGCGTTGAAATCGGGACAGGGCGCTATGGCTACACCTTC
TRBV7-2	TRBJ1-1	.	.	CASSPRTAKNTEAFF	TGTGCCAGCAGCCCACGGACAGCTAAGAACACTGAAGCTTTCTTT
TRBV2	TRBJ2-5	.	.	CASSEAWGRLETQYF	TGTGCCAGCAGTGAGGCTTGGGGGCGCTTAGAGACCCAGTACTTC
TRBV5-1	TRBJ1-3	many	.	CASSFNPDSGNTIYF	TGCGCCAGCAGCTTCAACCCAGACTCTGGAAACACCATATATTTT
TRBV27	TRBJ2-7	many	.	CASSPEISYEQYF	TGTGCCAGCAGCCCTGAGATCAGCTACGAGCAGTACTTC
TRBV19	TRBJ1-3	.	.	CASSQRGTFSGNTIYF	TGTGCCAGTAGCCAAAGAGGTACTTTCTCTGGAAACACCATATATTTT
TRBV5-1	TRBJ2-4	.	TRBD1	CASSLAGQGNIQYF	TGCGCCAGCAGCTTGGCGGGACAGGGAAACATTCAGTACTTC
TRBV24-1	TRBJ1-2	.	TRBD1	CATPPRTGVSGHSYTF	TGTGCCACCCCTCCTAGGACAGGGGTCTCCGGTCATAGCTACACCTTC
TRBV4-2	TRBJ2-4	.	.	CASSPGQPNIQYF	TGTGCCAGCAGCCCCGGACAGCCAAACATTCAGTACTTC
TRBV5-1	TRBJ1-1	many	TRBD1	CASSPNRGDIEAFF	TGCGCCAGCAGCCCGAACAGGGGGGACATTGAAGCTTTCTTT
TRBV10-2	TRBJ1-5	.	.	CASRLGVNQPQHF	TGCGCCAGCAGGCTGGGGGTCAATCAGCCCCAGCATTTT
TRBV7-2	TRBJ1-1	many	.	CASTLTDMNTEAFF	TGTGCCAGCACCCTGACAGACATGAACACTGAAGCTTTCTTT